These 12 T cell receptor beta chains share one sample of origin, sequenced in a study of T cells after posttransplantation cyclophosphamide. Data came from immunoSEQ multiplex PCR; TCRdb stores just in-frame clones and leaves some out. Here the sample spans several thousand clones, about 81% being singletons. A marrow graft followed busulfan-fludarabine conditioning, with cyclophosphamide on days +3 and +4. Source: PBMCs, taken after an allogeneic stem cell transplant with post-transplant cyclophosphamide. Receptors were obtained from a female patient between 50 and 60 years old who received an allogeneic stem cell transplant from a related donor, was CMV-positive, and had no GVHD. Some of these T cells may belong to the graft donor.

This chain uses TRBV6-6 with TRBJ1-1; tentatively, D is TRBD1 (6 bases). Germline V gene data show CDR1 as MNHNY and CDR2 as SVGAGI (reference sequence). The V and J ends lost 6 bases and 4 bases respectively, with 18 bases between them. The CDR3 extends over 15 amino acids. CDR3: CASSLGGGYGTEAFF. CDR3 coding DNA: TGTGCCAGCAGCCTAGGTGGGGGCTACGGCACTGAAGCTTTCTTT.

In DNA, the CDR3 is TGCGCCAGCAGCCAAGCAGAAGGGGTTCGGCAGTATTTT. Translated, it gives CASSQAEGVRQYF. The V gene is TRBV4-1, the J gene TRBJ2-3; D is perhaps TRBD1 (5 bases). The V and J ends lost 1 base and 11 bases respectively, with 13 bases between them. The length of the CDR3 is 13 residues. CDR1 MGHRA and CDR2 YSYEKL come from the germline V gene.

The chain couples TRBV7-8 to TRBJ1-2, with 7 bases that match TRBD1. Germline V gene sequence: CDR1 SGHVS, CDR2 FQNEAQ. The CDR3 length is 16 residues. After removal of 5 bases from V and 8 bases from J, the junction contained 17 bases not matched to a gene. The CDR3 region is CASSHPTTGRGEGYTF. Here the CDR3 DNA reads TGTGCCAGCAGCCACCCGACGACAGGGCGGGGTGAAGGCTACACCTTC.

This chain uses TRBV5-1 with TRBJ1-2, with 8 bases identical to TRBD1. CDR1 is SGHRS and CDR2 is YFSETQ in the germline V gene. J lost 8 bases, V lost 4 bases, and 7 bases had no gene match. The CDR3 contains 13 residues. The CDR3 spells CASSVTGEGGYTF. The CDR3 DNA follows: TGCGCCAGCAGCGTGACAGGGGAGGGAGGCTACACCTTC.

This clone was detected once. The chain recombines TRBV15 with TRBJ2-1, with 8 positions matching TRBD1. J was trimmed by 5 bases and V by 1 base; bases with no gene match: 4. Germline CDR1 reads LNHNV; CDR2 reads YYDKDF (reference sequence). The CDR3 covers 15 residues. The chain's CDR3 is CATSRVRTGNNEQFF. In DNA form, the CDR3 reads TGTGCCACCAGCAGAGTCCGGACAGGGAACAATGAGCAGTTCTTC. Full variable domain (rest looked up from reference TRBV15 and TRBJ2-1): DAMVIQNPRYQVTQFGKPVTLSCSQTLNHNVMYWYQQKSSQAPKLLFHYYDKDFNNEADTPDNFQSRRPNTSFCFLDIRSPGLGDTAMYLCATSRVRTGNNEQFFGPGTRLTVL.

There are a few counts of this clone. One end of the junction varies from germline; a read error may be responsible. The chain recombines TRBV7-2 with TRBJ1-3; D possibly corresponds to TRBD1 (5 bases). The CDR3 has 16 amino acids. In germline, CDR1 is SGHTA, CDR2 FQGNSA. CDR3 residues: CASSLTRQQTGNTIYF. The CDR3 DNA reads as TGTGCCAGCAGTCTTACACGACAGCAGACTGGTAACACCATATATTTT.

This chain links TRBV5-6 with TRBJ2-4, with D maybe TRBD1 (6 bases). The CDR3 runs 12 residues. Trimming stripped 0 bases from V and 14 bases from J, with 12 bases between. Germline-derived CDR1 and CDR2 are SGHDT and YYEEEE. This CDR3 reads CASSLGAGQKYF. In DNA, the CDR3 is TGTGCCAGCAGCTTGGGGGCAGGACAGAAGTACTTC.

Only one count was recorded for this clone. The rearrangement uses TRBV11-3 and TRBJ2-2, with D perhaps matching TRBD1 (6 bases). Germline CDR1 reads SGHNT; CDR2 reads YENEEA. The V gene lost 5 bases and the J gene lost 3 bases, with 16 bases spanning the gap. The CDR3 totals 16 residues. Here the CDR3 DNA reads TGTGCCAGCAGCCGACCGCAGGGGATAGACACCGGGGAGCTGTTTTTT. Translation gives CASSRPQGIDTGELFF.

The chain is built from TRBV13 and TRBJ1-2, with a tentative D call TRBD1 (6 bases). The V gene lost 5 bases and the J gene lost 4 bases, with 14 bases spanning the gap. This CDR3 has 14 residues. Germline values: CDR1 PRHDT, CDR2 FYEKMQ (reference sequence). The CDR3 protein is CASSLTGSSYGYTF. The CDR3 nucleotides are TGTGCCAGCAGCCTCACAGGGAGCAGCTATGGCTACACCTTC.

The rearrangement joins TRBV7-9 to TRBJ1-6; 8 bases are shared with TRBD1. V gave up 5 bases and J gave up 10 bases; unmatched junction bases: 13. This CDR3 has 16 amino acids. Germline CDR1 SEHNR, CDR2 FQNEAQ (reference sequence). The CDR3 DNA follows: TGTGCCAGCAGCAGAATACAGGGGACAGGTGGATCACCCCTCCACTTT. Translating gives CASSRIQGTGGSPLHF.

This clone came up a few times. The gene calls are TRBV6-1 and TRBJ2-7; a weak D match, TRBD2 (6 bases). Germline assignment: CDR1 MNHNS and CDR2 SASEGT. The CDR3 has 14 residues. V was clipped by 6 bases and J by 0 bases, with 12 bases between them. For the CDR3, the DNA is TGTGCCAGCAGGGGGACTCTCTTCTCCTACGAGCAGTACTTC. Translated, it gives CASRGTLFSYEQYF.

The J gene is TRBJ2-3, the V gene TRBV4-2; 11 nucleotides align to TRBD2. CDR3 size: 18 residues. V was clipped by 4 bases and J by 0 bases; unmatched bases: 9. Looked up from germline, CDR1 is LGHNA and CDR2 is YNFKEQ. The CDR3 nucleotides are TGTGCCAGCAGCCCGGGGACTAGCGGTACCCCTAGCACAGATACGCAGTATTTT. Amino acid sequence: CASSPGTSGTPSTDTQYF.